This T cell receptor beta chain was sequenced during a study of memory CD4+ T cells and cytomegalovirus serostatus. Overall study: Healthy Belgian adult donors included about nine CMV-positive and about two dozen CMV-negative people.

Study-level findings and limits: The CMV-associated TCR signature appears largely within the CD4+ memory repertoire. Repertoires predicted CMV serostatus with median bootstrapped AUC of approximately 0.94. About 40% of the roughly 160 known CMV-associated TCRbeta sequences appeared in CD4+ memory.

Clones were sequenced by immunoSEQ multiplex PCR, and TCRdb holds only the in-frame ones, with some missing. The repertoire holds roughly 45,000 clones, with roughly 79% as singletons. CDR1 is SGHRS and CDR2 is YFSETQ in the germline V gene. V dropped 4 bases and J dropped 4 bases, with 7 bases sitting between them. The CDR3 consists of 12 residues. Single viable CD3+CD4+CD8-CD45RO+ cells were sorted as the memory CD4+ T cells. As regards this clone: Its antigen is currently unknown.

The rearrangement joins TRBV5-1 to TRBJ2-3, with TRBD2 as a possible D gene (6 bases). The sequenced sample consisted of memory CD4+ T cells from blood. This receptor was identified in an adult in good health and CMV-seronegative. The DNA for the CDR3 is TGCGCCAGCAGCGGGGGGTCAGATACGCAGTATTTT. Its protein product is CASSGGSDTQYF.